The 16 T cell receptor beta chains in this list originate from one sample, sequenced in a study of cytomegalovirus exposure and HLA in healthy donors (dated by TCRdb to between 2016 and 2019). The library relied on the immunoSEQ multiplex PCR assay. For the multiplex PCR, a mixture combining 60 forward primers for TCR Vbeta segments and 13 reverse primers for TCR Jbeta segments was used. Drawn from immuneACCESS, this table holds only the in-frame rearrangements with V and J called that TCRdb kept. Clones are partly lost; checked studies trace under half to an unresolved V gene and leave the rest unexplained. The record for this sample contains under 70,000 clones. The top ten clones comprise 2.1% of the sample. What was sequenced was PBMCs. The receptors here all came from a woman in her late teens or twenties in good health and CMV-seronegative.

CDR3 bases: TGTGCCAGTCGCGCGCTAGCGGGGGGGTACAATGAGCAGTTCTTC. It translates to CASRALAGGYNEQFF. This chain joins TRBV6-5 and TRBJ2-1, with 12 bases that match TRBD2. After removal of 9 bases from V and 4 bases from J, the junction contained 7 bases not matched to a gene. The CDR3 spans 15 residues. Germline V gene lookup returns CDR1 MNHEY and CDR2 SVGAGI.

V and J are TRBV7-9 and TRBJ1-5; D is unresolved. The V end lost 5 bases, the J end lost 3 bases, and 14 bases lay between the germline ends. CDR1 SEHNR and CDR2 FQNEAQ come from the germline V gene (reference sequence). This CDR3 contains 15 residues. For the CDR3, the DNA is TGTGCCAGCAGCGATCCGGACTTAGTCAATCAGCCCCAGCATTTT. It codes for CASSDPDLVNQPQHF.

The V and J genes are TRBV6-1 and TRBJ1-4, with D possibly matching TRBD1 (5 bases). Germline V gene sequence: CDR1 MNHNS, CDR2 SASEGT. The CDR3 loop spans 15 amino acids. V was cut by 4 bases and J by 6 bases, with 15 bases left in between. In DNA form, the CDR3 reads TGTGCCAGCAGTGCCAAGACCGCGGGGGATGAAAAACTGTTTTTT. This translates into CASSAKTAGDEKLFF.

The chain has TRBV29-1 and TRBJ1-2; D may be TRBD1 (5 bases). The germline gives CDR1 SQVTM, CDR2 ANQGSEA. V gave up 7 bases and J gave up 5 bases, with 11 bases separating them. The CDR3 runs 11 residues. The CDR3 here is CSGRVDYGYTF. In DNA form, the CDR3 reads TGCAGCGGCAGGGTCGATTATGGCTACACCTTC. The variable domain in full, with the rest retrieved from reference TRBV29-1 and TRBJ1-2, is SAVISQKPSRDICQRGTSLTIQCQVDSQVTMMFWYRQQPGQSLTLIATANQGSEATYESGFVIDKFPISRPNLTFSTLTVSNMSPEDSSIYLCSGRVDYGYTFGSGTRLTVV.

The chain's CDR3 is CASSLGGDYGYTF. CDR3 DNA: TGTGCCAGCAGCTTGGGGGGGGACTATGGCTACACCTTC. The chain uses TRBV5-6 and TRBJ1-2; D may be TRBD1 (5 bases). Germline CDR1 and CDR2: SGHDT and YYEEEE. The CDR3 is made up of 13 amino acids. Trimming stripped 0 bases from V and 3 bases from J, with 6 bases between.

This chain uses TRBV7-9 with TRBJ2-7; 9 bases map to TRBD2. CDR1 is SEHNR, CDR2 FQNEAQ, per germline (reference sequence). V dropped 2 bases and J dropped 6; count of bases not matched to a gene: 8. The CDR3 sequence is 15 residues long. This chain's CDR3 is CASSLRSLAGSEQYF. The CDR3 DNA reads as TGTGCCAGCAGCTTAAGGAGTCTAGCGGGGTCCGAGCAGTACTTC. The full variable domain, with the rest looked up from reference TRBV7-9 and TRBJ2-7, is DTGVSQNPRHKITKRGQNVTFRCDPISEHNRLYWYRQTLGQGPEFLTYFQNEAQLEKSRLLSDRFSAERPKGSFSTLEIQRTEQGDSAMYLCASSLRSLAGSEQYFGPGTRLTVT.

The chain joins TRBV4-1 to TRBJ2-7; tentative D call: TRBD1 (6 bases). Trimming left V 4 bases short and J 0 bases short, with 16 bases between. Germline-derived CDR1 and CDR2 are MGHRA and YSYEKL. CDR3 size: 16 residues. The DNA of the CDR3 is TGCGCCAGCAGCCCTACAGGGCCGGGATTCTCCTACGAGCAGTACTTC. It translates to CASSPTGPGFSYEQYF.

The rearrangement joins TRBV27 to TRBJ1-4; TRBD1 matches at 8 bases. The trim removed 5 bases at V and 4 bases at J, leaving 6 bases unmatched. CDR1 and CDR2 from the germline V gene are MNHEY and SMNVEV (reference sequence). This CDR3 is 15 amino acids long. The CDR3 spells CASSPRQGYNEKLFF. The CDR3 coding sequence is TGTGCCAGCAGTCCCAGACAGGGGTATAATGAAAAACTGTTTTTT. Full variable domain (outside the CDR3, taken from reference TRBV27 and TRBJ1-4): EAQVTQNPRYLITVTGKKLTVTCSQNMNHEYMSWYRQDPGLGLRQIYYSMNVEVTDKGDVPEGYKVSRKEKRNFPLILESPSPNQTSLYFCASSPRQGYNEKLFFGSGTQLSVL.

This chain links TRBV28 with TRBJ2-7; maybe TRBD1 (5 bases). From germline, CDR1 is MDHEN and CDR2 SYDVKM. CDR3 length: 14 amino acids. V was shortened by 2 bases and J by 3 bases, with 11 bases between the two germline ends. CDR3 residues: CASSLPLGHYEQYF. DNA of the CDR3: TGTGCCAGCAGTTTACCCCTTGGACACTACGAGCAGTACTTC.

The chain uses TRBV5-1 and TRBJ2-3, with a weak D call TRBD1 (6 bases). Germline loops: CDR1 SGHRS, CDR2 YFSETQ. The CDR3 is made up of 14 amino acids. Trimming pared 0 bases from V and 6 bases from J, leaving 11 bases between. The CDR3 is CASSLGTRGDTQYF. CDR3 DNA: TGCGCCAGCAGCTTGGGGACGAGGGGGGATACGCAGTATTTT.

The chain employs TRBV9 and TRBJ2-1; 9 bases map to TRBD2. Germline CDR1 is SGDLS and CDR2 is YYNGEE. V lost 0 bases to trimming and J lost 7 bases; unmatched junction nucleotides: 2. This CDR3 has 14 residues. The CDR3 DNA sequence: TGTGCCAGCAGCGTAGTACTAGCGGGTAATGAGCAGTTCTTC. Amino acids: CASSVVLAGNEQFF. Together with reference TRBV9 and TRBJ2-1, the CDR3 gives the full variable domain: DSGVTQTPKHLITATGQRVTLRCSPRSGDLSVYWYQQSLDQGLQFLIQYYNGEERAKGNILERFSAQQFPDLHSELNLSSLELGDSALYFCASSVVLAGNEQFFGPGTRLTVL.

The J gene is TRBJ2-1, the V gene TRBV7-6; D may be TRBD2 (6 bases). Looked up from germline, CDR1 is SGHVS and CDR2 is FNYEAQ. This CDR3 has 15 residues. The V gene lost 7 bases and the J gene lost 6 bases, with 19 bases spanning the gap. Written as DNA, the CDR3 is TGTGCCAGCACTCACAGGCAGGAGGGGATCAATGAGCAGTTCTTC. Residues: CASTHRQEGINEQFF.

J is TRBJ2-1 and V is TRBV28; 10 positions agree with TRBD2. Trimming cost V 5 bases and J 9 bases; bases outside gene matches: 4. The CDR3 sequence is 13 residues long. CDR1 is MDHEN and CDR2 is SYDVKM in the germline V gene. The CDR3, as DNA: TGTGCCAGCAGTAGCGGGAGGGGGAGTGAGCAGTTCTTC. Translated: CASSSGRGSEQFF.

The chain uses TRBV28 and TRBJ1-1, with 9 bases that match TRBD1. The germline V gene encodes CDR1 MDHEN and CDR2 SYDVKM. Losses at the gene ends were 3 bases for V and 4 bases for J; bases not matched to a gene: 0. This CDR3 has 13 amino acids. CDR3 nucleotides: TGTGCCAGCAGTTTGACAGGGGGCACTGAAGCTTTCTTT. It codes for CASSLTGGTEAFF. The entire variable domain, with the rest obtained from reference TRBV28 and TRBJ1-1, is as follows: DVKVTQSSRYLVKRTGEKVFLECVQDMDHENMFWYRQDPGLGLRLIYFSYDVKMKEKGDIPEGYSVSREKKERFSLILESASTNQTSMYLCASSLTGGTEAFFGQGTRLTVV.

Concerning this clone itself: The junction and the germline gene differ at one end; a read error may be behind it. The chain couples TRBV5-1 to TRBJ1-1; 7 bases map to TRBD1. The germline CDR1 and CDR2 sequences are SGHRS and YFSETQ. The length of the CDR3 is 16 residues. This CDR3 reads CASSLIPGTENTEDFF. The CDR3, as DNA: TGCGCCAGCAGTTTGATTCCCGGGACAGAGAACACTGAAGATTTCTTT.

V gene TRBV6-1 combines with J gene TRBJ2-5, with D unclear. There are 14 residues in the CDR3. The germline V gene has CDR1 MNHNS and CDR2 SASEGT. Deletions cut 1 base from V and 3 bases from J, with 9 bases between. The CDR3 region is CASSEGPSEETQYF. As DNA, the CDR3 is TGTGCCAGCAGTGAAGGGCCCAGCGAAGAGACCCAGTACTTC.